One sample yielded the 11 T cell receptor beta chains listed below, sequenced in a study of Graves' ophthalmopathy and Graves' hyperthyroidism. Amplification of the TCR beta CDR3 regions used RNA transcripts (as template). Following a first-round RT-PCR that used HTBI primers, a second-round multiplex PCR was carried out. MiXCR was run by TCRdb on the multiplex PCR reads, yielding one entry per CDR3 protein. Of fewer than 350,000 distinct CDR3 sequences listed, about 17% are singletons. The specimen sequenced was peripheral blood. The receptor set was obtained from an adult man with Graves' ophthalmopathy.

This clonotype was found many times. V usage is TRBV6-1 and J usage is TRBJ1-5; 8 bases match TRBD1. Germline V CDR1 and CDR2: MNHNS, SASEGT. Unmatched junction bases numbered 2, after V lost 2 bases and J lost 2 bases. This CDR3 region has 15 residues. For the CDR3, the DNA is TGTGCCAGCAGTGAATTGGGACAGGGCAATCAGCCCCAGCATTTT. It translates to CASSELGQGNQPQHF.

This clonotype has at least ten counts. This chain uses TRBV6-5 with TRBJ1-1; D perhaps matches TRBD1 (5 bases). The length of the CDR3 is 12 residues. V dropped 2 bases and J dropped 5 bases, with 6 bases sitting between them. Germline V gives CDR1 MNHEY, CDR2 SVGAGI. CDR3 residues: CASSYGGTEAFF. In DNA form, the CDR3 reads TGTGCCAGCAGTTACGGGGGGACTGAAGCTTTCTTT.

This clonotype has ten or more counts. V gene TRBV27 combines with J gene TRBJ1-2; 9 positions match TRBD1. Germline V gene sequence: CDR1 MNHEY, CDR2 SMNVEV (reference sequence). This CDR3 is 12 amino acids long. The CDR3 DNA reads as TGTGGCGCGATACAGGGGGCTCGTGGCTACACCTTC. Amino acid sequence: CGAIQGARGYTF.

This clonotype was counted many times. Sequence at one end of the junction differs from germline and may be a read error. The rearrangement uses TRBV7-7 and TRBJ2-5, with D tentatively TRBD2 (6 bases). This CDR3 has 18 residues. Germline V gives CDR1 SSHAT, CDR2 FNYEAQ (reference sequence). CDR3 in amino acids: CASSFFPIETSSGETQYF. CDR3 DNA: TGTGCTAGCAGCTTCTTCCCGATAGAGACTAGTTCAGGGGAGACCCAGTACTTC.

The V call is TRBV20-1, the J call TRBJ1-5, with 7 bases that match TRBD1. The ends lost 0 bases at V and 2 bases at J; junction bases unmatched: 16. The V gene's germline CDR1 is DFQATT and CDR2 SNEGSKA (reference sequence). The CDR3 has 19 residues. The chain's CDR3 is CSAREVFGRGNLGNQPQHF. The CDR3, as DNA: TGCAGTGCTAGAGAAGTTTTTGGCAGGGGGAATTTGGGCAATCAGCCCCAGCATTTT.

Ten or more counts support this clonotype. V gene TRBV6-5 combines with J gene TRBJ2-6; tentatively, D is TRBD1 (6 bases). V was shortened by 3 bases and J by 0 bases, with 9 bases between the two germline ends. CDR3 length equals 16 residues. Per germline, CDR1 MNHEY and CDR2 SVGAGI. CDR3: CASSYTGSSGANVLTF. The CDR3 DNA is TGTGCCAGCAGTTATACAGGGAGCTCTGGGGCCAACGTCCTGACTTTC.

This clonotype was observed many times. The rearrangement joins TRBV3-1 to TRBJ1-1; the D is unclear. The V gene's germline CDR1 is LGHDT and CDR2 YNNKEL (reference sequence). The germline V and J ends were trimmed by 0 bases and 5 bases, with 19 bases remaining between them. There are 17 residues in the CDR3. CDR3 sequence: CASSQEGQNGFKTEAFF. The DNA for the CDR3 is TGTGCCAGCAGCCAAGAGGGTCAAAACGGCTTCAAGACTGAAGCTTTCTTT.

This clonotype was detected ten times or more. The gene calls are TRBV4-1 and TRBJ2-7, with 11 bases aligning to TRBD2. This CDR3 contains 16 residues. With 2 bases clipped from V and 3 bases from J, the junction kept 6 bases outside the gene matches. Germline CDR1 reads MGHRA; CDR2 reads YSYEKL. CDR3 DNA: TGCGCCAGCAGCCAAATACTAGCGGGAGCTCTCTACGAGCAGTACTTC. Encoded protein: CASSQILAGALYEQYF.

This clonotype was counted at least ten times. This chain's CDR3 is CASSRLPGELFF. The CDR3 coding sequence is TGTGCCAGCAGTAGGCTTCCCGGGGAGCTGTTTTTT. The chain uses TRBV11-2 and TRBJ2-2; D gene uncertain. From germline, CDR1 is SGHAT and CDR2 FQNNGV. Trimming pared 6 bases from V and 6 bases from J, leaving 8 bases between. There are 12 residues in the CDR3.

The sample holds many counts of this clonotype. This chain joins TRBV5-1 and TRBJ2-5; tentative D call: TRBD1 (6 bases). The germline V gene encodes CDR1 SGHRS and CDR2 YFSETQ. The length of the CDR3 is 16 residues. The germline V and J ends were trimmed by 4 bases and 2 bases, with 18 bases remaining between them. The CDR3 loop is CASSTEDSSLQETQYF. DNA for the CDR3: TGCGCCAGCAGCACGGAGGACAGCTCGCTGCAAGAGACCCAGTACTTC.

This clonotype appeared many times. V and J are TRBV12-3 or TRBV12-4 and TRBJ2-5; 11 bases line up with TRBD1. V was pared by 6 bases and J by 4 bases, with 7 bases of the junction left unmatched. This CDR3 has 15 amino acids. The CDR3 DNA reads as TGTGCCAGCAGGATCCGGACAGGGGGCCGAGAGACCCAGTACTTC. Amino acids: CASRIRTGGRETQYF.